This T cell receptor beta chain comes out of a study of T-cell memory formation after mild COVID-19 (dated by TCRdb to the early 2020s). Notes on the research overall: TCR sequence clusters from the two donors were found to be largely donor specific. T-cell clones expanding and contracting after mild COVID-19 in two donors were tracked by longitudinal TCRalpha and TCRbeta repertoire sequencing. The cohort comprised two young, previously healthy adult volunteers, one female and one male. The research as a whole found: Contracting CD4+ clones were located mainly in the CM and EM memory subsets, whereas CD8+ clones were found to be enriched in EMRA. The study covered only a couple of mild cases, and larger cohorts including severe cases with pre-infection samples were considered necessary. Balanced CD4/CD8 phenotypes were observed for clones contracting from day 15 to 85, whereas a bias towards CD4+ was observed for a second wave of clones expanding from day 15 to 37. The detection of some responding clones in pre-infection memory suggests that pre-existing cross-reactive memory T cells joined the SARS-CoV-2 response. SARS-CoV-2 specificity of the second-wave clones peaking on day 37 was not confirmed.

The germline V gene encodes CDR1 MDHEN and CDR2 SYDVKM. V is reduced by 8 bases and J by 9 bases, leaving a spacing of 8 bases between them. The CDR3 spans 10 residues, from the cysteine through the phenylalanine. Only the CDR3 DNA stays, 30 bases, in frame from base 1. TCRdb lists the instrument as Illumina NovaSeq 6000. Using 5'RACE with constant-segment primers, TCRalpha and TCRbeta cDNA libraries were constructed, with sample barcodes and unique molecular identifiers added in the process. Trizol reagent was used to extract RNA from every sample. Library amplification was performed in two PCR steps, and a second sample barcode and Illumina TruSeq adapters were introduced in the second step. Sequencing of the libraries was done on an Illumina NovaSeq, producing 2 x 150 bp paired-end reads. Processing in the source paper ran as follows. The reads were demultiplexed and collapsed into UMI-guided consensus sequences using migec v1.2.7. Using mixcr v2.1.11, UMI consensuses were aligned to TRA and TRB V and J templates and then assembled into clonotypes. Clonotypes were classified as expanded or contracted when called significant by both edgeR and NoisET, with noise models trained on biological replicates. edgeR calls used a false discovery rate-adjusted p below 0.01 and a log2 fold-change threshold of 1. As an exploratory analysis of dynamics, max-normalized trajectories of the 1000 most abundant clonotypes were examined by PCA with hierarchical clustering. Each responding clone was given a CD4 or CD8 phenotype based on the CD4+ and CD8+ repertoires, which had been sequenced separately. TCRdb reran the public reads through fastp at Q25 and MiXCR, keeping productive beta chains. Identical CDR3 protein sequences are pooled into one entry, listed with their most common genes and DNA. These V and J calls originate from TCRdb's pipeline instead of the authors' own analysis. In this sample the table shows roughly 160,000 distinct CDR3 sequences, 10% to 15% of which occur a single time. The ten largest clones capture 3.3% of the sample.

As regards this clonotype: Its binding antigen is unknown. Per-base quality was not reported, and no clone a single base away is much larger than it.

Ficoll-Paque density gradient centrifugation was used to isolate PBMCs. Material for sequencing was PBMCs or a T cell subset sorted from them (not recorded which). The chain employs TRBV28 and TRBJ2-1, with the D gene uncertain. This clonotype originated in a man in his late teens or twenties who had mild COVID-19 (a few samples of this study predate the infection). The sample titles of this study are shuffled in the database, so cell type and time point are left out; the donor was told from shared clones. The nucleotide sequence reads TGTGCCAGCCTTCCGAGTGAGCAGTTCTTC. It translates to CASLPSEQFF.